This TCR beta chain was found in a study of T cells after somatic rescue of genetic block (dated by TCRdb to about 2020). Study-wide context: The study assessed how robust, over the long term, a T-cell system was when the system had developed through somatic rescue of a genetic block in T-cell development.

Library construction relied on the immunoSEQ multiplex PCR assay. TCRdb's version of the immuneACCESS table is confined to in-frame rearrangements and falls short of the full clone set. An unresolved V gene accounts for under half of the shortfall where checked; the remainder is of unknown origin. This sample holds tens of thousands of clones; approximately 90% were observed only once. The ten largest make up 1.6% of the sample. CDR1 and CDR2 were assigned from the germline V gene as SGHDT and YYEEEE. Relative to germline, V is 4 bases shorter and J is 6 bases shorter, with 20 bases between their ends. The CDR3 covers 15 residues, taking in both the cysteine and the phenylalanine. The CDR3 DNA has 45 bases and is translated from base 1. In regard to this clone: Its antigen is currently not known. No much larger clonotype is one base removed from it; base qualities were not supplied.

The chain joins TRBV5-6 to TRBJ2-7, with the D gene tentatively TRBD1 or TRBD2, based on 5 matching bases in each. Sequencing was carried out using peripheral blood mononuclear cells (PBMCs). The receptor was derived from a young woman. The nucleotides are TGTGCCAGCAGCCCACCTAGAGGGGACCTTCGCGAGCAGTACTTC. Protein translation: CASSPPRGDLREQYF. Outside the CDR3, residues come from the reference TRBV5-6 and TRBJ2-7 proteins, so the full variable domain is: DAGVTQSPTHLIKTRGQQVTLRCSPKSGHDTVSWYQQALGQGPQFIFQYYEEEERQRGNFPDRFSGHQFPNYSSELNVNALLLGDSALYLCASSPPRGDLREQYFGPGTRLTVT.